The rows below give T cell receptor beta chains drawn from one sample of a study of cytomegalovirus exposure and HLA in healthy donors. Data came from immunoSEQ multiplex PCR; TCRdb stores just in-frame clones and leaves some out. Of about 98,000 clones listed, around 70% were seen once; the top ten hold 2% to 2.5%. Sequencing was carried out using PBMCs. These receptor sequences come from a man aged 45-65 years in good health and CMV-seronegative. The CDR3 runs from the conserved cysteine through the conserved F or W. D genes are given only for firm matches. Clone sizes are given selectively: once, few, many, or a class where the clone is expanded.

CDR3aa: CAIQQGGPGNTIYF
CDR3nt: TGTGCCATCCAGCAGGGGGGTCCTGGAAACACCATATATTTT
abundance: .
d_gene: TRBD1
v_gene: TRBV6-1
j_gene: TRBJ1-3

CDR3aa: CASSSGDLGIGLRKLFF
CDR3nt: TGTGCCAGCAGTTCAGGGGATTTAGGAATAGGGTTACGAAAACTGTTTTTT
abundance: .
d_gene: .
v_gene: TRBV28
j_gene: TRBJ1-4

CDR3aa: CASGLGGKGEKLFF
CDR3nt: TGTGCCAGCGGCCTAGGGGGAAAAGGTGAAAAACTGTTTTTT
abundance: .
d_gene: .
v_gene: TRBV25-1
j_gene: TRBJ1-4

CDR3aa: CASTDSSWRQPQHF
CDR3nt: TGTGCCAGTACGGACAGCTCTTGGCGTCAGCCCCAGCATTTT
abundance: .
d_gene: .
v_gene: TRBV19
j_gene: TRBJ1-5

CDR3aa: CASSPLDRTGELFF
CDR3nt: TGTGCTAGCAGCCCCCTAGACAGGACCGGGGAGCTGTTTTTT
abundance: .
d_gene: .
v_gene: TRBV7-7
j_gene: TRBJ2-2

CDR3aa: CASASGTGVYNEQFF
CDR3nt: TGTGCCAGCGCGTCCGGGACAGGGGTGTACAATGAGCAGTTCTTC
abundance: .
d_gene: TRBD1
v_gene: TRBV7-2
j_gene: TRBJ2-1

CDR3aa: CASSFLQQNRDSPLHF
CDR3nt: TGTGCCAGCAGTTTTCTACAACAAAATCGGGATTCACCCCTCCACTTT
abundance: .
d_gene: .
v_gene: TRBV6-5
j_gene: TRBJ1-6

CDR3aa: CASRDREYAEAFF
CDR3nt: TGTGCCAGCAGAGACAGGGAATACGCTGAAGCTTTCTTT
abundance: .
d_gene: TRBD1
v_gene: TRBV7-9
j_gene: TRBJ1-1

CDR3aa: CASSYGGSLNEAFF
CDR3nt: TGTGCCAGCAGTTACGGGGGGTCTCTCAATGAAGCTTTCTTT
abundance: .
d_gene: .
v_gene: TRBV6-6
j_gene: TRBJ1-1

CDR3aa: CAWSVQGSNQPQHF
CDR3nt: TGTGCCTGGAGTGTACAGGGAAGCAATCAGCCCCAGCATTTT
abundance: .
d_gene: .
v_gene: TRBV30
j_gene: TRBJ1-5

CDR3aa: CASNRPGTRGGGQFF
CDR3nt: TGTGCCAGCAATAGGCCCGGGACTAGGGGGGGTGGGCAGTTCTTC
abundance: .
d_gene: TRBD2
v_gene: TRBV6-1
j_gene: TRBJ2-1

CDR3aa: CASSIGQSKNEKLFF
CDR3nt: TGTGCCAGTAGTATTGGACAGTCAAAAAATGAAAAACTGTTTTTT
abundance: .
d_gene: .
v_gene: TRBV19
j_gene: TRBJ1-4

CDR3aa: CASNQRTNYGYTF
CDR3nt: TGTGCCAGTAATCAGCGTACTAACTATGGCTACACCTTC
abundance: .
d_gene: .
v_gene: TRBV19
j_gene: TRBJ1-2

CDR3aa: CASSVALLPWGGTEELFF
CDR3nt: TGTGCCAGCAGCGTAGCTTTGCTTCCTTGGGGGGGGACCGAGGAGCTGTTTTTT
abundance: .
d_gene: TRBD2
v_gene: TRBV9
j_gene: TRBJ2-2

CDR3aa: CASSLGQVPCQPQHF
CDR3nt: TGTGCCAGCAGCCTCGGACAGGTTCCATGTCAGCCCCAGCATTTT
abundance: .
d_gene: TRBD1
v_gene: TRBV11-3
j_gene: TRBJ1-5

CDR3aa: CASSPTVPSYEQYF
CDR3nt: TGCGCCAGCAGCCCGACAGTGCCCTCCTACGAGCAGTACTTC
abundance: .
d_gene: .
v_gene: TRBV5-1
j_gene: TRBJ2-7

CDR3aa: CASSQEREDRVILPGANVLTF
CDR3nt: TGTGCCAGCAGCCAAGAACGCGAGGACAGGGTCATTTTACCTGGGGCCAACGTCCTGACTTTC
abundance: few
d_gene: TRBD1
v_gene: TRBV14
j_gene: TRBJ2-6

CDR3aa: CASITGTGGTNGYTF
CDR3nt: TGTGCCAGCATTACCGGGACAGGGGGCACAAATGGCTACACCTTC
abundance: .
d_gene: TRBD1
v_gene: TRBV6-6
j_gene: TRBJ1-2

CDR3aa: CASSSTRTGRNEAFF
CDR3nt: TGTGCCAGCAGTTCCACTCGGACAGGGAGAAATGAAGCTTTCTTT
abundance: .
d_gene: TRBD1
v_gene: TRBV28
j_gene: TRBJ1-1

CDR3aa: CASTLRDRGQAGNTIYF
CDR3nt: TGTGCCAGCACGCTCCGGGACAGGGGGCAGGCTGGAAACACCATATATTTT
abundance: .
d_gene: TRBD1
v_gene: TRBV7-6
j_gene: TRBJ1-3

CDR3aa: CASSLGAGVNYEQYF
CDR3nt: TGCGCCAGCAGCTTGGGGGCGGGGGTTAACTACGAGCAGTACTTC
abundance: .
d_gene: TRBD2
v_gene: TRBV5-1
j_gene: TRBJ2-7

CDR3aa: CASSLASGPYNEQFF
CDR3nt: TGTGCCAGCAGCCTAGCTAGCGGGCCATACAATGAGCAGTTCTTC
abundance: .
d_gene: TRBD2
v_gene: TRBV11-3
j_gene: TRBJ2-1

CDR3aa: CASSDSGSPLHF
CDR3nt: TGTGCCAGCAGTGACTCCGGTTCACCCCTCCACTTT
abundance: .
d_gene: .
v_gene: TRBV6-4
j_gene: TRBJ1-6

CDR3aa: CASSVGAGSTDTQYF
CDR3nt: TGTGCCAGCAGCGTAGGTGCGGGTAGCACAGATACGCAGTATTTT
abundance: .
d_gene: .
v_gene: TRBV9
j_gene: TRBJ2-3

CDR3aa: CSVKGSSGVNTEAFF
CDR3nt: TGCAGCGTGAAGGGGTCCTCAGGGGTGAACACTGAAGCTTTCTTT
abundance: .
d_gene: .
v_gene: TRBV29-1
j_gene: TRBJ1-1

CDR3aa: CASSARTGGGNQPQHF
CDR3nt: TGTGCCAGCAGCGCAAGGACAGGTGGCGGCAATCAGCCCCAGCATTTT
abundance: few
d_gene: TRBD1
v_gene: TRBV6-4
j_gene: TRBJ1-5

CDR3aa: CASSLETSGYEQYF
CDR3nt: TGTGCCAGCAGCTTAGAAACTAGCGGCTACGAGCAGTACTTC
abundance: .
d_gene: TRBD2
v_gene: TRBV11-2
j_gene: TRBJ2-7

CDR3aa: CASSPGTGTDEQYF
CDR3nt: TGCGCCAGCAGCCCCGGGACAGGTACGGACGAGCAGTACTTC
abundance: once
d_gene: TRBD1
v_gene: TRBV5-1
j_gene: TRBJ2-7

CDR3aa: CASSPDRAGGYTF
CDR3nt: TGTGCCAGCAGTCCGGACAGGGCGGGTGGCTACACCTTC
abundance: .
d_gene: TRBD1
v_gene: TRBV6-5
j_gene: TRBJ1-2

CDR3aa: CASSSYPSHSGGITGELFF
CDR3nt: TGTGCCAGCTCTTCATATCCCTCCCATAGCGGGGGTATCACCGGGGAGCTGTTTTTT
abundance: once
d_gene: TRBD2
v_gene: TRBV18
j_gene: TRBJ2-2

CDR3aa: CASSSKGLTLNTEAFF
CDR3nt: TGTGCCAGCAGCTCTAAAGGACTGACACTCAACACTGAAGCTTTCTTT
abundance: few
d_gene: .
v_gene: TRBV5-6
j_gene: TRBJ1-1

CDR3aa: CASGLVPGLGLPNEQFF
CDR3nt: TGTGCTAGTGGTTTGGTACCGGGACTAGGACTACCTAATGAGCAGTTCTTC
abundance: .
d_gene: TRBD2
v_gene: TRBV12-5
j_gene: TRBJ2-1

CDR3aa: CASSSRQGEDGYTF
CDR3nt: TGTGCCAGCAGCTCCCGACAGGGGGAGGATGGCTACACCTTC
abundance: .
d_gene: TRBD1
v_gene: TRBV7-9
j_gene: TRBJ1-2

CDR3aa: CASSSYRVGANVLTF
CDR3nt: TGTGCCAGCAGTTCTTACAGGGTTGGGGCCAACGTCCTGACTTTC
abundance: .
d_gene: .
v_gene: TRBV6-5
j_gene: TRBJ2-6

CDR3aa: CASSLQGAGGYTF
CDR3nt: TGTGCCAGCAGTTTACAGGGGGCTGGGGGCTACACCTTC
abundance: .
d_gene: TRBD1
v_gene: TRBV25-1
j_gene: TRBJ1-2

CDR3aa: CASSLQENTEAFF
CDR3nt: TGTGCCAGCAGCCTACAGGAGAACACTGAAGCTTTCTTT
abundance: .
d_gene: .
v_gene: TRBV5-4
j_gene: TRBJ1-1

CDR3aa: CAISDQQGPNGYTF
CDR3nt: TGTGCCATCAGTGATCAACAGGGACCCAATGGCTACACCTTC
abundance: few
d_gene: .
v_gene: TRBV10-3
j_gene: TRBJ1-2

CDR3aa: CASSELAEAEQYF
CDR3nt: TGTGCCAGCAGTGAACTAGCGGAGGCCGAGCAGTACTTC
abundance: .
d_gene: TRBD2
v_gene: TRBV2
j_gene: TRBJ2-7

CDR3aa: CASSPDREAFF
CDR3nt: TGTGCCAGCAGCCCCGACAGGGAAGCTTTCTTT
abundance: few
d_gene: .
v_gene: TRBV28
j_gene: TRBJ1-1

CDR3aa: CASSLWGVPYNEQFF
CDR3nt: TGTGCCAGCAGCTTGTGGGGGGTACCCTACAATGAGCAGTTCTTC
abundance: .
d_gene: .
v_gene: TRBV5-6
j_gene: TRBJ2-1

CDR3aa: CASSPQSGGTYEQYF
CDR3nt: TGTGCCAGCTCACCTCAATCGGGCGGGACCTACGAGCAGTACTTC
abundance: .
d_gene: .
v_gene: TRBV18
j_gene: TRBJ2-7

CDR3aa: CASSLGTGAQETQYF
CDR3nt: TGTGCCAGCAGTTTAGGGACAGGAGCCCAAGAGACCCAGTACTTC
abundance: once
d_gene: TRBD1
v_gene: TRBV27
j_gene: TRBJ2-5

CDR3aa: CASSLDPTGVGPSYEQYF
CDR3nt: TGTGCCAGCAGCTTAGACCCGACAGGGGTCGGACCCTCCTACGAGCAGTACTTC
abundance: .
d_gene: TRBD1
v_gene: TRBV7-2
j_gene: TRBJ2-7

CDR3aa: CASRGRGFDEQFF
CDR3nt: TGTGCCAGCAGGGGACGGGGGTTCGATGAGCAGTTCTTC
abundance: .
d_gene: .
v_gene: TRBV7-9
j_gene: TRBJ2-1

CDR3aa: CASSDRTSWELFF
CDR3nt: TGTGCCAGCAGTGACCGGACTAGCTGGGAGCTGTTTTTT
abundance: .
d_gene: TRBD2
v_gene: TRBV6-6
j_gene: TRBJ2-2

CDR3aa: CASTPGTNTGELFF
CDR3nt: TGTGCCAGCACCCCGGGGACGAACACCGGGGAGCTGTTTTTT
abundance: .
d_gene: .
v_gene: TRBV28
j_gene: TRBJ2-2

CDR3aa: CASSLTRLNTEAFF
CDR3nt: TGTGCCAGCAGCTTGACTAGACTGAACACTGAAGCTTTCTTT
abundance: .
d_gene: .
v_gene: TRBV13
j_gene: TRBJ1-1

CDR3aa: CATLAGSEQYF
CDR3nt: TGTGCCACCCTAGCGGGGAGCGAGCAGTACTTC
abundance: .
d_gene: TRBD2
v_gene: TRBV27
j_gene: TRBJ2-7

CDR3aa: CASSGRGDEKLFF
CDR3nt: TGTGCTAGTAGCGGCAGAGGTGATGAAAAACTGTTTTTT
abundance: .
d_gene: .
v_gene: TRBV19
j_gene: TRBJ1-4

CDR3aa: CASSLGARGSGNTIYF
CDR3nt: TGTGCCAGCAGCTTAGGGGCCAGGGGGTCTGGAAACACCATATATTTT
abundance: .
d_gene: TRBD1
v_gene: TRBV7-2
j_gene: TRBJ1-3

CDR3aa: CASRSSYNEQFF
CDR3nt: TGCGCCAGCAGGTCTTCCTACAATGAGCAGTTCTTC
abundance: .
d_gene: .
v_gene: TRBV5-1
j_gene: TRBJ2-1

CDR3aa: CASSRGGLVRKGDEQYF
CDR3nt: TGCGCCAGCAGCCGGGGGGGACTAGTTCGCAAGGGGGACGAGCAGTACTTC
abundance: .
d_gene: TRBD2
v_gene: TRBV4-1
j_gene: TRBJ2-7

CDR3aa: CASSEQAQNQPQHF
CDR3nt: TGTGCCAGCAGTGAACAGGCCCAGAATCAGCCCCAGCATTTT
abundance: .
d_gene: .
v_gene: TRBV2
j_gene: TRBJ1-5

CDR3aa: CASSVGAGVISYEQYF
CDR3nt: TGTGCCAGCAGCGTAGGTGCGGGGGTGATATCCTACGAGCAGTACTTC
abundance: .
d_gene: TRBD2
v_gene: TRBV9
j_gene: TRBJ2-7

CDR3aa: CASSLDRAYEQYF
CDR3nt: TGTGCCAGCAGCTTAGACAGAGCGTACGAGCAGTACTTC
abundance: .
d_gene: .
v_gene: TRBV11-2
j_gene: TRBJ2-7

CDR3aa: CASKGSAGGLPYEQYF
CDR3nt: TGCGCCAGCAAGGGTTCCGCCGGGGGGCTTCCCTACGAGCAGTACTTC
abundance: .
d_gene: .
v_gene: TRBV5-1
j_gene: TRBJ2-7

CDR3aa: CAISGTQETQYF
CDR3nt: TGTGCCATCAGCGGGACTCAAGAGACCCAGTACTTC
abundance: once
d_gene: .
v_gene: TRBV10-3
j_gene: TRBJ2-5

CDR3aa: CASHRGESPYNELFF
CDR3nt: TGTGCCTCCCATCGCGGCGAGAGCCCCTACAATGAGCTGTTCTTC
abundance: few
d_gene: .
v_gene: TRBV19
j_gene: TRBJ2-1

CDR3aa: CASSSGQGDTQYF
CDR3nt: TGTGCCAGCAGCTCGGGACAGGGGGATACGCAGTATTTT
abundance: .
d_gene: TRBD1
v_gene: TRBV7-8
j_gene: TRBJ2-3

CDR3aa: CATSPRAVRRATNEKLFF
CDR3nt: TGTGCCACCAGCCCGCGGGCCGTCCGAAGGGCAACTAATGAAAAACTGTTTTTT
abundance: .
d_gene: .
v_gene: TRBV15
j_gene: TRBJ1-4